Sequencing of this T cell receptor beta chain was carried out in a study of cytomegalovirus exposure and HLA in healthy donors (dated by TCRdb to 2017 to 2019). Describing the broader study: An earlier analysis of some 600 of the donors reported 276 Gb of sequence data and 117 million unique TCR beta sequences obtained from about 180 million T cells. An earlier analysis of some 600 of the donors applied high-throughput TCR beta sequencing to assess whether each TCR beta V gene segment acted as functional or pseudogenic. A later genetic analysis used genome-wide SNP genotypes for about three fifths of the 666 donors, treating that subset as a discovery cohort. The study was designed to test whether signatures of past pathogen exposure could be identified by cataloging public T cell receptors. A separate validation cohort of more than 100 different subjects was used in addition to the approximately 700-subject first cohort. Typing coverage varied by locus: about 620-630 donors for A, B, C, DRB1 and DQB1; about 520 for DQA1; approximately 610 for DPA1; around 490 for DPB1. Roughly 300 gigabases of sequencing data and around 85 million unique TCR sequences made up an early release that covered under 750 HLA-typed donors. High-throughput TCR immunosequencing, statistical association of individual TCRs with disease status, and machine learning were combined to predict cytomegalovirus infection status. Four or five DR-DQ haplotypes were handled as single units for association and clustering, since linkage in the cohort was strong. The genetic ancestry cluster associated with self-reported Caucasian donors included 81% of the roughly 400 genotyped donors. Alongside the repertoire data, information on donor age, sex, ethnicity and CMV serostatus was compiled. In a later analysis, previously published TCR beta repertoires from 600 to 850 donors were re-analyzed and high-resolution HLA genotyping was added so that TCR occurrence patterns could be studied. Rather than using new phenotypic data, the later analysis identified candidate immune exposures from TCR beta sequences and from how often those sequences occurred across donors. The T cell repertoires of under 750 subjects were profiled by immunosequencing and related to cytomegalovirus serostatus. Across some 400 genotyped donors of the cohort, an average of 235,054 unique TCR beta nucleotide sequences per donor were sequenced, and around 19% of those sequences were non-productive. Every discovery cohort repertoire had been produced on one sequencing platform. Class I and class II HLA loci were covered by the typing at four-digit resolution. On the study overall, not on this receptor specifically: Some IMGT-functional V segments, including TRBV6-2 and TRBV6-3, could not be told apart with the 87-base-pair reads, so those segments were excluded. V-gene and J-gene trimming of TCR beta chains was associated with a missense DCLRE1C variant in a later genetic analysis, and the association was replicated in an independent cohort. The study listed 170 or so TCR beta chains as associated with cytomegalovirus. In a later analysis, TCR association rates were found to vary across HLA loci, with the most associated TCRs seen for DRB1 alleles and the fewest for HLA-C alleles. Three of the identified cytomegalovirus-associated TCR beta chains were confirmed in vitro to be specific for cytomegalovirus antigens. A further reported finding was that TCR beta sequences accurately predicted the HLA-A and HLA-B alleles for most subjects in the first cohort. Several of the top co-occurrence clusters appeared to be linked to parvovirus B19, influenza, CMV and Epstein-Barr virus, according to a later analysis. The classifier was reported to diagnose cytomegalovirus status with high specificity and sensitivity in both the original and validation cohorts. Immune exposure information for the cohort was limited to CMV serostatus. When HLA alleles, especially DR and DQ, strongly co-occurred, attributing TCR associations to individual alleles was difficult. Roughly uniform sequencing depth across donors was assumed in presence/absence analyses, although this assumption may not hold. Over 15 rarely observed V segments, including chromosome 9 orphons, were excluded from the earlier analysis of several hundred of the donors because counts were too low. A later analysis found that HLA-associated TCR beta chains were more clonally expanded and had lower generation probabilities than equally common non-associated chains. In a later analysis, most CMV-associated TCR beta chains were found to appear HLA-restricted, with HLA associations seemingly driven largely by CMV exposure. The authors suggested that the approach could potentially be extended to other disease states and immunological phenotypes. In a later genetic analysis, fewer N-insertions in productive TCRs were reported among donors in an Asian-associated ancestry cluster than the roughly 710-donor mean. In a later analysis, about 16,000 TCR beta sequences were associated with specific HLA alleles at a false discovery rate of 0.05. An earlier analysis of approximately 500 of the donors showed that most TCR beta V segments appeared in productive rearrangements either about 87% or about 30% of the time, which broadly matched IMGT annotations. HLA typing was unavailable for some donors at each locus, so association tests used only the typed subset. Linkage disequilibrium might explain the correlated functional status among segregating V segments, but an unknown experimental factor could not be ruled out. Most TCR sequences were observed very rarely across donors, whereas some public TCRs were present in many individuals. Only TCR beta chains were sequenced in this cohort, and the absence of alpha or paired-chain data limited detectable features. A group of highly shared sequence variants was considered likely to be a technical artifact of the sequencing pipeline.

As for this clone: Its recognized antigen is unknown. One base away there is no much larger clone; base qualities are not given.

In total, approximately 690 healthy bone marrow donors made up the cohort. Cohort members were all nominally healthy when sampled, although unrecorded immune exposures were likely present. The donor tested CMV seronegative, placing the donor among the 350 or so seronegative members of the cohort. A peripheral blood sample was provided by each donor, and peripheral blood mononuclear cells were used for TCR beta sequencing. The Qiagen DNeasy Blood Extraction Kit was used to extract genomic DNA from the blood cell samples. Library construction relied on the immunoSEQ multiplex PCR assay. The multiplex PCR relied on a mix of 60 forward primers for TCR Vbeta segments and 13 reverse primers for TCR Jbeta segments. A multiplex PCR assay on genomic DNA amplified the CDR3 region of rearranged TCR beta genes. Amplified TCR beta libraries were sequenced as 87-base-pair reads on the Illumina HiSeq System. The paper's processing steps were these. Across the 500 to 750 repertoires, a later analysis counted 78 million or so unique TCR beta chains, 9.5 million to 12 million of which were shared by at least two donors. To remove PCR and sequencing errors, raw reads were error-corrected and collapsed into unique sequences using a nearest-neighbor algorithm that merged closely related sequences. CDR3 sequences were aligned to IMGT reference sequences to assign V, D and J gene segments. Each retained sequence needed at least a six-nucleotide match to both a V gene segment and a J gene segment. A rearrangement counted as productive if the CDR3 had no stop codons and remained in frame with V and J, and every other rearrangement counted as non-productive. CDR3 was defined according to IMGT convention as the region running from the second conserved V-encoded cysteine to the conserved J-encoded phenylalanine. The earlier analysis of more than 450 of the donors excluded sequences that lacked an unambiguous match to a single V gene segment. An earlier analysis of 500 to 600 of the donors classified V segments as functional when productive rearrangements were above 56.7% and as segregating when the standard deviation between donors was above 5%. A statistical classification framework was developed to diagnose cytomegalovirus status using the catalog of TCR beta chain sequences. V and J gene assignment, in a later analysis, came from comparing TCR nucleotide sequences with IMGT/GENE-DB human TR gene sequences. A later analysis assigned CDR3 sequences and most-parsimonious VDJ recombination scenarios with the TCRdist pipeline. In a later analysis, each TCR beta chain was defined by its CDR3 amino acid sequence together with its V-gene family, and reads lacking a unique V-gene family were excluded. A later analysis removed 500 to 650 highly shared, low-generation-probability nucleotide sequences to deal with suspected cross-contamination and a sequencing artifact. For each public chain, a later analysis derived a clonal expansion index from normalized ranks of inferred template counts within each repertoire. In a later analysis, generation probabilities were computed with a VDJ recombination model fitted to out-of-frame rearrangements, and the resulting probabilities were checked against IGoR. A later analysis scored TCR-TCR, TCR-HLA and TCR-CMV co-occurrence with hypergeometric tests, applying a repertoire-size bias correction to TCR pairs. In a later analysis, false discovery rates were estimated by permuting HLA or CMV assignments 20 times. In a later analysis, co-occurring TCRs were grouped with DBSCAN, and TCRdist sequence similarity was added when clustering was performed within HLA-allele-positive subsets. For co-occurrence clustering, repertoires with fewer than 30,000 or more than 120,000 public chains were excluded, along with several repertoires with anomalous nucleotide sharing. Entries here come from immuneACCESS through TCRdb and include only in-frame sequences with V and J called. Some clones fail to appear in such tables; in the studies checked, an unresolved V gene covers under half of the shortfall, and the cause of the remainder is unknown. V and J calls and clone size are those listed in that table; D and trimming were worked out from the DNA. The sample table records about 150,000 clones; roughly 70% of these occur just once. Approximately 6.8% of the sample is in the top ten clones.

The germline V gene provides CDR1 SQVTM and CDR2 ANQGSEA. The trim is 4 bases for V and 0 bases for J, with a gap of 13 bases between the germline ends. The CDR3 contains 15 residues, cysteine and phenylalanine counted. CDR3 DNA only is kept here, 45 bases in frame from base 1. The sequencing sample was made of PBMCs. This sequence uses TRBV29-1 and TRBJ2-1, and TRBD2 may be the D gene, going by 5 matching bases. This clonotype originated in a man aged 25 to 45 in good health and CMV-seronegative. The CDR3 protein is CSVGRRESSYNEQFF. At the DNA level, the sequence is TGCAGCGTTGGTCGAAGGGAGAGCTCCTACAATGAGCAGTTCTTC.